A selection of T cell receptor beta chains follows, all from one sample in a study of CD8+CD57+ T cells in acquired aplastic anemia. Each CDR3 protein gets one entry after TCRdb re-called the reads with MiXCR. Of 95,000 to 150,000 distinct CDR3 sequences in the sample, under 60% were seen once. What was sequenced was sorted CD4+, CD8+, or CD8+CD57+ T cells (not recorded which) from PBMCs. These receptors were collected from a human donor with aplastic anemia. Each CDR3 is given with its conserved first and last residue. The order of the fields is clone size, J gene, V gene, CDR3 protein. Not every row has a clone size; where given, it reads once, few, many or a size class.

abundance: -; j_gene: TRBJ1-1; v_gene: TRBV10-3; CDR3aa: CASSTGGDTEAFF
abundance: few; j_gene: TRBJ2-7; v_gene: TRBV6-1; CDR3aa: CASSDGGRGEQYF
abundance: -; j_gene: TRBJ1-4; v_gene: TRBV20-1; CDR3aa: CSASAELGIGEKLFF
abundance: many; j_gene: TRBJ2-5; v_gene: TRBV15; CDR3aa: CATSWIAGETQYF
abundance: -; j_gene: TRBJ2-7; v_gene: TRBV6-1; CDR3aa: CASSEFRDSTYEQYF
abundance: -; j_gene: TRBJ2-1; v_gene: TRBV6-2/TRBV6-3; CDR3aa: CASSYQGFNEQFF
abundance: few; j_gene: TRBJ1-2; v_gene: TRBV20-1; CDR3aa: CSASAGYGYTF
abundance: -; j_gene: TRBJ1-4; v_gene: TRBV25-1; CDR3aa: CASSELAASTNEKLFF
abundance: once; j_gene: TRBJ2-7; v_gene: TRBV7-9; CDR3aa: CASSFSGRHEQYF
abundance: once; j_gene: TRBJ2-1; v_gene: TRBV11-1; CDR3aa: CASSSKPGQEYNEQFF
abundance: once; j_gene: TRBJ2-5; v_gene: TRBV2; CDR3aa: CASSGGTQETQYF
abundance: -; j_gene: TRBJ2-4; v_gene: TRBV29-1; CDR3aa: CSVEGGATKNIQYF
abundance: -; j_gene: TRBJ1-1; v_gene: TRBV15; CDR3aa: CATSRETTRESVAFF
abundance: -; j_gene: TRBJ2-4; v_gene: TRBV7-2; CDR3aa: CASSSDEKNIQYF
abundance: -; j_gene: TRBJ1-4; v_gene: TRBV2; CDR3aa: CASRRGESEKLFF
abundance: -; j_gene: TRBJ2-5; v_gene: TRBV19; CDR3aa: CASSTIPQETQYF
abundance: many; j_gene: TRBJ2-2; v_gene: TRBV12-3/TRBV12-4; CDR3aa: CASSPPGELFF
abundance: -; j_gene: TRBJ1-1; v_gene: TRBV19; CDR3aa: CASSIGPKLPNTEAFF
abundance: few; j_gene: TRBJ2-5; v_gene: TRBV10-1; CDR3aa: CASSDGTSGKVETQYF
abundance: few; j_gene: TRBJ2-5; v_gene: TRBV29-1; CDR3aa: CSVGHRGGSETQYF
abundance: many; j_gene: TRBJ2-3; v_gene: TRBV24-1; CDR3aa: CATSRSDTQYF
abundance: -; j_gene: TRBJ2-7; v_gene: TRBV20-1; CDR3aa: CSARSQLAGLPYEQYF
abundance: -; j_gene: TRBJ2-3; v_gene: TRBV10-1; CDR3aa: CASSQTTGGPDTQYF
abundance: -; j_gene: TRBJ1-1; v_gene: TRBV7-8; CDR3aa: CASSPNTGLLNTEAFF
abundance: -; j_gene: TRBJ2-1; v_gene: TRBV24-1; CDR3aa: CATSDGTSNEQFF
abundance: -; j_gene: TRBJ1-5; v_gene: TRBV10-3; CDR3aa: CAISESRGSNQPQHF
abundance: few; j_gene: TRBJ1-2; v_gene: TRBV5-4; CDR3aa: CASSSTTANYGYTF
abundance: -; j_gene: TRBJ1-1; v_gene: TRBV25-1; CDR3aa: CASSGQYRTEAFF
abundance: -; j_gene: TRBJ2-1; v_gene: TRBV20-1; CDR3aa: CSVWAYDNEQFF
abundance: -; j_gene: TRBJ2-2; v_gene: TRBV20-1; CDR3aa: CSAPGQIGLFF
abundance: -; j_gene: TRBJ2-1; v_gene: TRBV24-1; CDR3aa: CATSAQPGEQFF
abundance: -; j_gene: TRBJ1-5; v_gene: TRBV15; CDR3aa: CATSRDRGTINQPQHF
abundance: -; j_gene: TRBJ1-1; v_gene: TRBV10-3; CDR3aa: CASEGQMNTEAFF
abundance: -; j_gene: TRBJ1-2; v_gene: TRBV25-1; CDR3aa: CASRTAEVYTF
abundance: many; j_gene: TRBJ1-5; v_gene: TRBV25-1; CDR3aa: CASSESGVGPQHF
abundance: many; j_gene: TRBJ1-2; v_gene: TRBV4-1; CDR3aa: CASSRDTAYGYTF
abundance: many; j_gene: TRBJ2-3; v_gene: TRBV16; CDR3aa: CASSQPSGRATDTQYF
abundance: few; j_gene: TRBJ2-5; v_gene: TRBV28; CDR3aa: CASSLITGDSQETQYF
abundance: -; j_gene: TRBJ2-3; v_gene: TRBV10-3; CDR3aa: CATKRESPNTQYF
abundance: -; j_gene: TRBJ2-5; v_gene: TRBV29-1; CDR3aa: CSVVAGGPRGRETQYF
abundance: -; j_gene: TRBJ2-7; v_gene: TRBV20-1; CDR3aa: CSAGRSGTYEQYF